The source of this TCR beta chain is a study of Ad26.COV2.S vaccination and SARS-CoV-2 variants. For this clone: The sample carries other DNA sequences with the same CDR3.

The germline V and J ends were trimmed by 5 bases and 3 bases, with 16 bases remaining between them. Germline V CDR1 and CDR2: PRHDT, FYEKMQ (reference sequence). The CDR3 covers 15 residues. Documented treatment: 15 to 20 received Ad26.COV2.S at low or high dose, single or two shots; several received placebo; per-sample allocation not given. Sampling occurred on day 63 after the first vaccine or placebo injection. Boston provided a donor who was an adult aged 18-55 years. Profiled with immunoSEQ multiplex PCR; TCRdb holds only in-frame clones, not every one. The data hold approximately 250,000 clones, with about 83% observed a single time.

The V gene is TRBV13, the J gene TRBJ1-1; possible D gene TRBD1, 6 bases. The source of this sequence is a person between 18 and 65 years old who received the Ad26.COV2.S COVID-19 vaccine or a placebo. Sample: peripheral blood, taken in a trial of Ad26.COV2.S vaccine versus placebo. CDR3 DNA sequence: TGTGCCAGCAGCCTCCGGGGGGCGGGCGACACTGAAGCTTTCTTT. Its translation is CASSLRGAGDTEAFF. Full variable domain (outside the CDR3, taken from reference TRBV13 and TRBJ1-1): AAGVIQSPRHLIKEKRETATLKCYPIPRHDTVYWYQQGPGQDPQFLISFYEKMQSDKGSIPDRFSAQQFSDYHSELNMSSLELGDSALYFCASSLRGAGDTEAFFGQGTRLTVV.